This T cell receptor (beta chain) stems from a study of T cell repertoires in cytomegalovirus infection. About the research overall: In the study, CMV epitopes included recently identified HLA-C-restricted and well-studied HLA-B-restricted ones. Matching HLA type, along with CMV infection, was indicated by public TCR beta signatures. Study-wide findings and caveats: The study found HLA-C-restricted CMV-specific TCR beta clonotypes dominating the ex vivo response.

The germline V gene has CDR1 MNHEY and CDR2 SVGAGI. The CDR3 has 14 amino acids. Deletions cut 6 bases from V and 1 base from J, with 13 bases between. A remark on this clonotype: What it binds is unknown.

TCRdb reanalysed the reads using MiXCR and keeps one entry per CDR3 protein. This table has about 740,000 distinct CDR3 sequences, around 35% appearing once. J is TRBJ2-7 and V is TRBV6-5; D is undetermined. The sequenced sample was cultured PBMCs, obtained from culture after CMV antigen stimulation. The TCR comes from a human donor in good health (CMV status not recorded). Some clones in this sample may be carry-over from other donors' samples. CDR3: CASRDGWGSYEQYF. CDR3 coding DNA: TGTGCCAGCAGGGACGGGTGGGGATCCTACGAGCAGTACTTC.